This TCR beta chain was sequenced for a study of shared clonotypes between healthy human individuals. Broader study findings: As a rule, naive subsets had a larger estimated richness than memory subsets. Generation probability values for non-shared clonotypes were lower than those for clonotypes shared by all four donors.

With regard to this clone: Its antigen is as yet unknown.

CD45RO-negative cells were positively selected for CCR7, leaving out terminally differentiated effector memory CD45RA+ cells. Trimming cost V 6 bases and J 10 bases; bases outside gene matches: 9. Germline V gene data show CDR1 as SQVTM and CDR2 as ANQGSEA. This CDR3 contains 12 residues. In the authors' workflow: As immunoSEQ supplied junction-only sequences (without quality scores), filtering differed. Only in-frame clones appear in the TCRdb table, and some are missing; sequencing was by immunoSEQ multiplex PCR. V and J calls and clone size are those listed in that table; D and trimming were worked out from the DNA. The sample records around 2,000,000 clones, just under 95% being singletons.

The genes are TRBV29-1 and TRBJ2-1, with 7 bases aligning to TRBD2. The clonotype was recovered from a man younger than 35 in good health. Material for sequencing was naive CD8+ T cells sorted from blood. CDR3: CSVWGGVDEQFF. DNA for the CDR3: TGCAGCGTGTGGGGAGGGGTGGACGAGCAGTTCTTC.